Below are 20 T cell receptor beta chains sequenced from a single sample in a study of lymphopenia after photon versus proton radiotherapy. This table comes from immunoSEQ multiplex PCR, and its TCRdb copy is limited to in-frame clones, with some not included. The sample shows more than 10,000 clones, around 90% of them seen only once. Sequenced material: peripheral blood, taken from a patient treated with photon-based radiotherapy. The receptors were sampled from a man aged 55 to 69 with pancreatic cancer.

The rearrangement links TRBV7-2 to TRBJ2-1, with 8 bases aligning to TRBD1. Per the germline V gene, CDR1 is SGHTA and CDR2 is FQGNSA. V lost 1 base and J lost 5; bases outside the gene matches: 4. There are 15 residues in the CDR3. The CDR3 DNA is TGTGCCAGCAGCTTAGGGACAGGGTCCCACAATGAGCAGTTCTTC. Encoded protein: CASSLGTGSHNEQFF.

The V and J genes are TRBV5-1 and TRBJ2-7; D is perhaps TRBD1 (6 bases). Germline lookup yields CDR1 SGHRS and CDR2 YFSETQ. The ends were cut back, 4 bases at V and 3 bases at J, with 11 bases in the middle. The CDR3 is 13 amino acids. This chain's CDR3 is CASSTEQGYEQYF. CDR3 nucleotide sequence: TGCGCCAGCAGCACCGAACAGGGCTACGAGCAGTACTTC.

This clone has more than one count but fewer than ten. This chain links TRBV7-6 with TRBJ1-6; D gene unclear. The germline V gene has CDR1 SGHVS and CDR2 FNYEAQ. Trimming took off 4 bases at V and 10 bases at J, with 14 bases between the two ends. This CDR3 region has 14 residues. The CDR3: CASSSMDPRSPLHF. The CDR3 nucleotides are TGTGCCAGCAGCTCGATGGATCCGCGATCACCCCTCCACTTT. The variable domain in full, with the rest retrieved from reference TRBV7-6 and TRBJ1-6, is GAGVSQSPRYKVTKRGQDVALRCDPISGHVSLYWYRQALGQGPEFLTYFNYEAQQDKSGLPNDRFSAERPEGSISTLTIQRTEQRDSAMYRCASSSMDPRSPLHFGNGTRLTVT.

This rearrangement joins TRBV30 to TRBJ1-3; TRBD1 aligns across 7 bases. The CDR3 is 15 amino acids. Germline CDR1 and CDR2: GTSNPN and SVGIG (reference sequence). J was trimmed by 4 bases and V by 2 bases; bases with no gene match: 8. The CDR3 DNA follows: TGTGCCTGGAGTTTACAGGGGTTTTTCGGAAACACCATATATTTT. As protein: CAWSLQGFFGNTIYF.

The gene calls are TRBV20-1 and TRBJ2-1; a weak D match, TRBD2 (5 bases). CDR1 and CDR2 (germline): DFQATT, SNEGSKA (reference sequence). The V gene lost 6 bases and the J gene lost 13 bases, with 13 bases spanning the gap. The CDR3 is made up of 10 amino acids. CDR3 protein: CSAVEGYQFF. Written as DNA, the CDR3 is TGCAGTGCCGTCGAGGGCTACCAGTTCTTC.

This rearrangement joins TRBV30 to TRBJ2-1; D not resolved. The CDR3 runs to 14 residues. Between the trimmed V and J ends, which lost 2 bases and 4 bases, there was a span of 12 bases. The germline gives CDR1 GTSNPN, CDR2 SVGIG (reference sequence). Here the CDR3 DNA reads TGTGCCTGGAGTCCCTGGGCCCCTTACAATGAGCAGTTCTTC. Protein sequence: CAWSPWAPYNEQFF.

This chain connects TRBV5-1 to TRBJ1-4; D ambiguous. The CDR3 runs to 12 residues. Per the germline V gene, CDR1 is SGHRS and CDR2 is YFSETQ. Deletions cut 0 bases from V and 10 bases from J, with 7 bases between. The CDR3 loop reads CASSLDAGKLFF. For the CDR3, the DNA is TGCGCCAGCAGCTTGGATGCCGGAAAACTGTTTTTT.

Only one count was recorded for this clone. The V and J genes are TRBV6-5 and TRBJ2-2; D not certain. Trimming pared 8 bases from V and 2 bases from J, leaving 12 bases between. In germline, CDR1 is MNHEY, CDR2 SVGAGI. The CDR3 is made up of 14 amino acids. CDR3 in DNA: TGTGCCAGCGAATCGGTCCTAAACACCGGGGAGCTGTTTTTT. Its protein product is CASESVLNTGELFF.

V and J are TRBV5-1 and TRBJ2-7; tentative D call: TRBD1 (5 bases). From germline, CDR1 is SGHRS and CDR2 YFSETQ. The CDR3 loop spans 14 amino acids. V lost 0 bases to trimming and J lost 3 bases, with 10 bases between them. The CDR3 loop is CASSLAGPNYEQYF. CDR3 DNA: TGCGCCAGCAGCTTGGCAGGGCCGAACTACGAGCAGTACTTC.

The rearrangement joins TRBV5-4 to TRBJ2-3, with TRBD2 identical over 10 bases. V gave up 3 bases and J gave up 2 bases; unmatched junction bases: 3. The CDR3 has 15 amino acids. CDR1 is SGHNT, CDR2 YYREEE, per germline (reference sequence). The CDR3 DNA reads TGTGCCAGCAGCTCTAGCGGGGGAGTCACAGATACGCAGTATTTT. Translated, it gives CASSSSGGVTDTQYF.

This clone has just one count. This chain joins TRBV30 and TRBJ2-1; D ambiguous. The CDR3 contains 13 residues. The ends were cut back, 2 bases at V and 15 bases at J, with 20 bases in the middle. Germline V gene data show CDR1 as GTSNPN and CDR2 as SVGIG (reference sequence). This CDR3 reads CAWSLGSTTSPFF. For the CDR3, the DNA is TGTGCCTGGAGTCTAGGTTCAACAACCAGCCCGTTCTTC.

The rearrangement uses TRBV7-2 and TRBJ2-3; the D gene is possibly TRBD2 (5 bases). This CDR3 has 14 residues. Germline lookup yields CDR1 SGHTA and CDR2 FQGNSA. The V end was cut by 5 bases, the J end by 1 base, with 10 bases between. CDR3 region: CASSLMRGTDTQYF. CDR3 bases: TGTGCCAGCAGCCTAATGCGGGGCACAGATACGCAGTATTTT.

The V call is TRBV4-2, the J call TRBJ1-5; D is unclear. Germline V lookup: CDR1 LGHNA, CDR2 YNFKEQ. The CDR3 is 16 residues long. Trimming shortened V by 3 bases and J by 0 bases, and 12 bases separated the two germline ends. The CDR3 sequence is CASSHRAGDSNQPQHF. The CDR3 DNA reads TGTGCCAGCAGCCACCGCGCTGGGGATAGCAATCAGCCCCAGCATTTT.

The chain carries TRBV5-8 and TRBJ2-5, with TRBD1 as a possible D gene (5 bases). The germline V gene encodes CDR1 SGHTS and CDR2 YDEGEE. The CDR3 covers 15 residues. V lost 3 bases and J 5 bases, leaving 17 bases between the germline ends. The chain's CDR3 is CASSSRWGYRETQYF. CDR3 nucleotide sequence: TGTGCCAGCAGCTCTCGGTGGGGCTACCGGGAGACCCAGTACTTC.

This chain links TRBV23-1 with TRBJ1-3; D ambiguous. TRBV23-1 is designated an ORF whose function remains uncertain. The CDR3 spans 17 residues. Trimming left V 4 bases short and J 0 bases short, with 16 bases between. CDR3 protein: CASSPPLASSSGNTIYF. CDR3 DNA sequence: TGCGCCAGCAGTCCCCCCCTGGCGAGTAGCTCTGGAAACACCATATATTTT.

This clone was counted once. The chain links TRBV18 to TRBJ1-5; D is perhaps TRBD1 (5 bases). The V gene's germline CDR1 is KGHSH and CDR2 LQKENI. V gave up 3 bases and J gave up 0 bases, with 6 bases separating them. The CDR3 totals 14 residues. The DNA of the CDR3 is TGTGCCAGCTCACCGACAGTTAGCAATCAGCCCCAGCATTTT. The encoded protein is CASSPTVSNQPQHF.

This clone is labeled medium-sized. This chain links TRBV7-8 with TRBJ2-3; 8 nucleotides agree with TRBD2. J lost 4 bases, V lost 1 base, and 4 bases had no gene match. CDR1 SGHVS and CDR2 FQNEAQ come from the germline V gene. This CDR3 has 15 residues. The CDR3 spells CASSLETSDADTQYF. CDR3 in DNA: TGTGCCAGCAGCTTAGAGACTAGCGATGCAGATACGCAGTATTTT.

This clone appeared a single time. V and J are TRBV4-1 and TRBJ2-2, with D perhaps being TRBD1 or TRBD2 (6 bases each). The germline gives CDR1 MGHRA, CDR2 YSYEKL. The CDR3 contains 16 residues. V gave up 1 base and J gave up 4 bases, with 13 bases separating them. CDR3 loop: CASSQVGGLITGELFF. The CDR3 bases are TGCGCCAGCAGCCAAGTTGGGGGGCTTATCACCGGGGAGCTGTTTTTT.

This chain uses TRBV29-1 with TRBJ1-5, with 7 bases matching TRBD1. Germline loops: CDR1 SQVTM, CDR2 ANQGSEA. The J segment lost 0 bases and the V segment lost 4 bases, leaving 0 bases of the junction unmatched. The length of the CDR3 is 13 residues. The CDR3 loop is CSVGQGSNQPQHF. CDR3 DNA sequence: TGCAGCGTTGGACAGGGTAGCAATCAGCCCCAGCATTTT.

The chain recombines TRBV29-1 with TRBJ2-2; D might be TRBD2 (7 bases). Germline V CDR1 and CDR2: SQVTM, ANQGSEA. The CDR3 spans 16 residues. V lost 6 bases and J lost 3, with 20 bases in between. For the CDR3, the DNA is TGCAGCGTCACTCAGGGGCGGGGGCGAGACACCGGGGAGCTGTTTTTT. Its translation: CSVTQGRGRDTGELFF.